The clone carrying this T cell receptor beta chain was recorded only once. The sample comes from a study of blood T cell repertoires in COVID-19. Study context: The cDNA or gDNA used as material had been derived from T cells, B-cell-depleted T cells, or PBMCs.

The CDR3 runs 15 residues. CDR1 is MNHNS and CDR2 is SASEGT in the germline V gene. V lost 2 bases, J lost 5 bases, and 4 bases stayed unmatched. Generated by immunoSEQ multiplex PCR, the TCRdb table keeps only in-frame clones and is missing some. The sample holds more than 200,000 clones, roughly 85% seen once. This chain uses TRBV6-1 with TRBJ1-1; 11 nucleotides agree with TRBD1. The source of this sequence is a woman in her sixties or seventies with active or convalescent COVID-19. The source material was peripheral blood. CDR3 loop: CASSEQDRGRTEAFF. CDR3 DNA sequence: TGTGCCAGCAGTGAACAGGACAGGGGGCGGACTGAAGCTTTCTTT.